One and the same sample provided the 6 T cell receptor beta chains below, sequenced in a study of blood T cell repertoires in COVID-19. Repertoires were generated with immunoSEQ multiplex PCR, while TCRdb's copy carries only in-frame clones and drops some. The table lists some 96,000 clones, approximately 90% of them singletons, with 1.7% in the top ten. The sample was peripheral blood. These TCRs come from a man in his 60s with acute or convalescent COVID-19.

In its sample, this clone was seen once. This chain links TRBV19 with TRBJ1-5; the D gene is possibly TRBD1 (6 bases). Germline loops: CDR1 LNHDA, CDR2 SQIVND (reference sequence). V was pared by 6 bases and J by 0 bases, with 12 bases between. This CDR3 has 15 amino acids. Here the CDR3 reads CASRSDSHSNQPQHF. The CDR3 DNA follows: TGTGCCAGTAGATCGGACAGCCATAGCAATCAGCCCCAGCATTTT.

This clone was counted once. This chain links TRBV20-1 with TRBJ1-1, with D unresolved. Per germline, CDR1 DFQATT and CDR2 SNEGSKA (reference sequence). V shed 1 base and J shed 7 bases, with 7 bases lying between them. CDR3 length equals 11 residues. CDR3 in DNA: TGCAGTGCTAGAGGGGAGCTTGAAGCTTTCTTT. It specifies CSARGELEAFF.

The chain recombines TRBV7-9 with TRBJ1-4; 8 nucleotides agree with TRBD1. The CDR3 runs to 18 residues. The germline CDR1 and CDR2 sequences are SEHNR and FQNEAQ (reference sequence). Germline trimming cut 5 bases from V and 2 bases from J; bases unmatched to any gene: 13. In DNA form, the CDR3 reads TGTGCCAGCAGCCTGAGACTTCCGACAGGGGAGACTAATGAAAAACTGTTTTTT. Protein product: CASSLRLPTGETNEKLFF.

The V call is TRBV3-1 (or the pseudogene TRBV3-2), the J call TRBJ1-2; 7 bases match TRBD1. There are 15 residues in the CDR3. Unmatched junction bases numbered 6, after V lost 4 bases and J lost 1 base. CDR1 and CDR2 (germline): LGHDT, YNNKEL (reference sequence). The CDR3 DNA is TGTGCCAGCAGCCGAACCTCAGGGGGTAACTATGGCTACACCTTC. Protein: CASSRTSGGNYGYTF.

This clone was observed once. The rearrangement uses TRBV11-3 and TRBJ2-3, with 13 bases that match TRBD2. V trimming: 4 bases; J trimming: 0 bases; junction bases outside the gene matches: 4. The germline gives CDR1 SGHNT, CDR2 YENEEA. The CDR3 extends over 17 amino acids. Here the CDR3 reads CASSSRGLAGSTDTQYF. The CDR3 DNA is TGTGCCAGCAGCTCCCGGGGACTAGCGGGGAGCACAGATACGCAGTATTTT.

The chain employs TRBV19 and TRBJ1-2; perhaps TRBD1 as D (6 bases). This CDR3 comprises 15 residues. Trimming shortened V by 3 bases and J by 4 bases, and 15 bases separated the two germline ends. CDR1 and CDR2 from the germline V gene are LNHDA and SQIVND (reference sequence). Here the CDR3 DNA reads TGTGCCAGTAGTATTGCCCAGGGGAAGGGCTATGGCTACACCTTC. It encodes CASSIAQGKGYGYTF.